The text below deals with one T cell receptor beta chain. The antigen remains unidentified. The CDR3 spans 14 residues. Per germline, CDR1 SGHNT and CDR2 YYREEE (reference sequence). V gave up 4 bases and J gave up 2 bases, with 10 bases separating them. Researchers ran the PCR with 60 Vbeta and 13 Jbeta primers. Libraries were prepared by immunoSEQ multiplex PCR; TCRdb keeps only in-frame clonotypes and omits some of them. Among fewer than 110,000 clones, 76% were seen once, and the ten largest hold about 4%. This record belongs to a study of cytomegalovirus exposure and HLA in healthy donors. Study-level points and caveats: The investigators catalogued 150 to 200 TCR beta chains as cytomegalovirus-associated.

This clonotype was sampled from a man in his forties in good health and CMV-seronegative. This chain links TRBV5-4 with TRBJ2-1; tentatively, D is TRBD2 (5 bases). Source material: PBMCs. CDR3 sequence: CASSPQRAYNEQFF. The CDR3 DNA sequence: TGTGCCAGCAGCCCCCAGAGGGCCTACAATGAGCAGTTCTTC.